A single sample is the source of the 28 T cell receptor beta chains below, sequenced in a study of cytomegalovirus exposure and HLA in healthy donors. This PCR relied on a set of 60 Vbeta primers and 13 Jbeta primers. Profiled with immunoSEQ multiplex PCR; TCRdb holds only in-frame clones, not every one. The sample has approximately 150,000 clones; roughly 75% are singletons. Sequencing was carried out using PBMCs. The receptors come from a man in his forties in good health and CMV-seronegative.

This rearrangement joins TRBV19 to TRBJ1-1; 8 positions match TRBD1. This CDR3 is 15 amino acids long. Germline V CDR1 and CDR2: LNHDA, SQIVND (reference sequence). V lost 5 bases, J lost 4 bases, and 9 bases stayed unmatched. The CDR3 here is CASSPRTGTGTEAFF. CDR3 DNA: TGTGCCAGTAGTCCAAGGACAGGGACGGGCACTGAAGCTTTCTTT.

This chain joins TRBV28 and TRBJ2-5; 8 bases align to TRBD1. Germline CDR1 MDHEN, CDR2 SYDVKM. The ends lost 2 bases at V and 3 bases at J; junction bases unmatched: 5. CDR3 length: 15 residues. The CDR3 loop reads CASSLKDRVEETQYF. In DNA form, the CDR3 reads TGTGCCAGCAGTTTAAAGGACAGGGTGGAAGAGACCCAGTACTTC.

This clone occurred once. The CDR3 DNA reads TGCAGCGCATACCCCGGGGACAGGGACAACTATGGCTACACCTTC. Amino acids: CSAYPGDRDNYGYTF. This rearrangement joins TRBV29-1 to TRBJ1-2; 9 nucleotides agree with TRBD1. CDR3 length: 15 residues. With V trimmed by 7 bases and J by 2 bases, 11 bases remained unmatched. Germline V gene data show CDR1 as SQVTM and CDR2 as ANQGSEA.

The rearrangement uses TRBV6-1 and TRBJ1-5, with D perhaps matching TRBD1 (6 bases). Germline-derived CDR1 and CDR2 are MNHNS and SASEGT. The CDR3 loop spans 14 amino acids. With 7 bases removed from V and 5 bases from J, the gap between germline ends came to 15 bases. DNA for the CDR3: TGTGCCAGCACCCTTGACAGGCCCGATCAGCCCCAGCATTTT. This codes for CASTLDRPDQPQHF.

The J gene is TRBJ2-3, the V gene TRBV7-3; 8 positions match TRBD2. V gave up 1 base and J gave up 1 base; unmatched junction bases: 4. The CDR3 is made up of 16 amino acids. Germline V gene data show CDR1 as SGHTA and CDR2 as FQGTGA. CDR3 DNA: TGTGCCAGCAGCTTAAGACGGGGGGGTCGCACAGATACGCAGTATTTT. This translates into CASSLRRGGRTDTQYF.

This rearrangement joins TRBV7-3 to TRBJ2-5, with TRBD2 matching over 7 bases. The V gene end was trimmed by 1 base and the J gene end by 1 base; junction bases not matched to a gene: 0. This CDR3 spans 14 amino acids. The germline gives CDR1 SGHTA, CDR2 FQGTGA. Here the CDR3 reads CASSLSGGQETQYF. For the CDR3, the DNA is TGTGCCAGCAGCTTAAGCGGGGGCCAAGAGACCCAGTACTTC.

The chain is built from TRBV7-8 and TRBJ2-1; TRBD2 agrees at 7 bases. There are 16 residues in the CDR3. With V trimmed by 0 bases and J by 3 bases, 5 bases remained unmatched. CDR1 SGHVS and CDR2 FQNEAQ come from the germline V gene. The CDR3 loop reads CASSLAGGGVYNEQFF. Here the CDR3 DNA reads TGTGCCAGCAGCTTAGCCGGGGGAGGGGTCTACAATGAGCAGTTCTTC.

The chain is built from TRBV18 and TRBJ1-2; 10 bases align to TRBD1. CDR1 and CDR2 from the germline V gene are KGHSH and LQKENI. The CDR3 has 17 amino acids. V was clipped by 5 bases and J by 7 bases; unmatched bases: 16. In DNA, the CDR3 is TGTGCCAGCTCATGGGGATTCGGACAGGGGGTTCGTAGTGGCTACACCTTC. It codes for CASSWGFGQGVRSGYTF.

The chain has TRBV2 and TRBJ2-2; TRBD1 matches 8 bases. This CDR3 contains 14 residues. The germline V gene has CDR1 SNHLY and CDR2 FYNNEI. V trimming: 5 bases; J trimming: 3 bases; junction bases outside the gene matches: 2. Here the CDR3 reads CASSKTGDTGELFF. The CDR3 bases are TGTGCCAGCAGTAAGACAGGGGACACCGGGGAGCTGTTTTTT.

Only a few counts were recorded for this clone. This sequence joins TRBV6-5 and TRBJ2-3; 8 bases fit TRBD1. The CDR3 spans 14 residues. The J segment lost 4 bases and the V segment lost 1 base, leaving 1 base of the junction unmatched. CDR1 is MNHEY and CDR2 is SVGAGI in the germline V gene. DNA for the CDR3: TGTGCCAGCAGTTACTTGACAGGGGCAGATACGCAGTATTTT. This sequence encodes CASSYLTGADTQYF.

The genes are TRBV7-7 and TRBJ2-2, with D perhaps TRBD1 (5 bases). CDR1 is SSHAT and CDR2 is FNYEAQ in the germline V gene (reference sequence). The CDR3 runs 16 residues. Trimming stripped 0 bases from V and 2 bases from J, with 10 bases between. The CDR3 is CASSLATAYNTGELFF. The CDR3 DNA reads TGTGCCAGCAGCTTAGCGACAGCCTATAACACCGGGGAGCTGTTTTTT. Supplemented by reference TRBV7-7 and TRBJ2-2, the full variable domain reads GAGVSQSPRYKVTKRGQDVTLRCDPISSHATLYWYQQALGQGPEFLTYFNYEAQPDKSGLPSDRFSAERPEGSISTLTIQRTEQRDSAMYRCASSLATAYNTGELFFGEGSRLTVL.

The J gene is TRBJ1-2, the V gene TRBV7-2; TRBD1 aligns across 7 bases. This CDR3 spans 16 amino acids. After removal of 5 bases from V and 8 bases from J, the junction contained 17 bases not matched to a gene. Germline lookup yields CDR1 SGHTA and CDR2 FQGNSA. The chain's CDR3 is CASSLTPLGTVAGYTF. DNA of the CDR3: TGTGCCAGCAGCCTCACCCCGCTCGGGACAGTTGCCGGCTACACCTTC.

J is TRBJ1-5 and V is TRBV29-1; TRBD1 agrees at 11 bases. CDR3 length: 14 amino acids. Germline CDR1 is SQVTM and CDR2 is ANQGSEA. Trimming took 7 bases from V and 4 from J; bases not matched to a gene: 6. The CDR3 sequence is CSARGQGANQPQHF. Here the CDR3 DNA reads TGCAGCGCTCGTGGACAGGGGGCTAATCAGCCCCAGCATTTT.

The J gene is TRBJ1-6, the V gene TRBV7-3; D is unclear. The germline V and J ends were trimmed by 1 base and 6 bases, with 7 bases remaining between them. Germline V gene sequence: CDR1 SGHTA, CDR2 FQGTGA. This CDR3 has 14 amino acids. The CDR3 DNA reads as TGTGCCAGCAGCTTAAACCTGGCTAATTCACCCCTCCACTTT. It yields the protein CASSLNLANSPLHF.

The table lists this clone with a count of one. The chain carries TRBV28 and TRBJ1-5, with D unresolved. The ends were cut back, 5 bases at V and 0 bases at J, with 14 bases in the middle. The germline CDR1 and CDR2 sequences are MDHEN and SYDVKM. The CDR3 consists of 16 residues. CDR3 amino acids: CASSPYMGYSNQPQHF. CDR3 nucleotides: TGTGCCAGCAGTCCCTACATGGGCTATAGCAATCAGCCCCAGCATTTT.

The chain has TRBV7-8 and TRBJ2-5; perhaps TRBD2 as D (7 bases). The end of the DNA aligns better with TRBJ2-7, so the J call may be wrong. The CDR3 is 16 residues long. From germline, CDR1 is SGHVS and CDR2 FQNEAQ. CDR3 nucleotide sequence: TGTGCCAGCAGCCCAATCCTTGCGGGGGCTAGATACGAGCAGTACTTC. Translating it yields CASSPILAGARYEQYF.

The chain couples TRBV7-9 to TRBJ2-5; D ambiguous. Germline assignment: CDR1 SEHNR and CDR2 FQNEAQ (reference sequence). Trimming left V 0 bases short and J 1 base short, with 9 bases between. The CDR3 covers 15 residues. The CDR3 nucleotides are TGTGCCAGCAGCTTAGCGGAAGGAGCCCAAGAGACCCAGTACTTC. This translates into CASSLAEGAQETQYF.

The chain combines TRBV5-1 with TRBJ2-1, with a possible D match to TRBD1 (6 bases). The CDR3 loop spans 13 amino acids. Trimming removed 8 bases from V and 5 bases from J, with 14 bases in between. Per the germline V gene, CDR1 is SGHRS and CDR2 is YFSETQ. The CDR3 loop is CASYYRDNNEQFF. The CDR3, as DNA: TGCGCCAGTTACTACAGGGACAACAATGAGCAGTTCTTC.

The CDR3 loop reads CSVPGGGTPTYSNQPQHF. DNA of the CDR3: TGCAGCGTTCCCGGGGGGGGGACCCCCACTTATAGCAATCAGCCCCAGCATTTT. This chain links TRBV29-1 with TRBJ1-5; D may be TRBD1 (5 bases). The V gene lost 5 bases and the J gene lost 0 bases, with 23 bases spanning the gap. The CDR3 has 18 amino acids. The germline gives CDR1 SQVTM, CDR2 ANQGSEA.

The rearrangement links TRBV28 to TRBJ2-1, with 7 nucleotides matching TRBD1. Germline-derived CDR1 and CDR2 are MDHEN and SYDVKM. Trimming removed 7 bases from V and 7 bases from J; junction bases left unmatched: 16. CDR3 length: 16 amino acids. The CDR3 here is CASNTVDRSPTNEQFF. The CDR3 DNA is TGTGCCAGCAACACGGTGGACAGGTCCCCTACGAATGAGCAGTTCTTC.

The chain has TRBV11-2 and TRBJ1-1, with D perhaps TRBD1 (5 bases). CDR1 is SGHAT and CDR2 is FQNNGV in the germline V gene. CDR3 length: 15 residues. Deletions cut 1 base from V and 1 base from J, with 10 bases between. This CDR3 reads CASSLVRGGNTEAFF. The CDR3 bases are TGTGCCAGCAGCTTAGTAAGGGGCGGGAACACTGAAGCTTTCTTT.

This clone was detected only a few times. The chain combines TRBV7-2 with TRBJ1-2; D unclear. The CDR3 contains 13 residues. Looked up from germline, CDR1 is SGHTA and CDR2 is FQGNSA. Trimming removed 5 bases at V and 13 bases at J, with 20 bases between. This chain's CDR3 is CASSPPFLLGGTF. CDR3 bases: TGTGCCAGCAGCCCCCCGTTTCTACTTGGAGGCACCTTC.

The CDR3 spells CASSLQFYRVQETQYF. The CDR3 nucleotides read TGTGCCAGCAGCTTACAGTTCTACAGGGTTCAAGAGACCCAGTACTTC. This chain connects TRBV7-2 to TRBJ2-5; D is possibly TRBD1 (6 bases). CDR1 is SGHTA, CDR2 FQGNSA, per germline. CDR3 size: 16 residues. V shed 2 bases and J shed 2 bases, with 15 bases lying between them.

The J gene is TRBJ2-1, the V gene TRBV5-5; 15 nucleotides line up with TRBD2. This CDR3 is 18 amino acids long. The germline gives CDR1 SGHKS, CDR2 YYEKEE (reference sequence). J lost 3 bases, V lost 1 base, and 5 bases had no gene match. The CDR3 reads CASSLRTSGGASYNEQFF. CDR3 nucleotides: TGTGCCAGCAGCTTGAGGACTAGCGGGGGGGCCAGCTACAATGAGCAGTTCTTC. Together with reference TRBV5-5 and TRBJ2-1, the CDR3 gives the full variable domain: DAGVTQSPTHLIKTRGQQVTLRCSPISGHKSVSWYQQVLGQGPQFIFQYYEKEERGRGNFPDRFSARQFPNYSSELNVNALLLGDSALYLCASSLRTSGGASYNEQFFGPGTRLTVL.

V is TRBV19 and J is TRBJ2-7; D unclear. With 5 bases removed from V and 3 bases from J, the gap between germline ends came to 17 bases. Germline V CDR1 and CDR2: LNHDA, SQIVND (reference sequence). The CDR3 runs to 15 residues. CDR3 protein: CASSWAPRPNYEQYF. CDR3 sequence (DNA): TGTGCCAGTAGTTGGGCTCCCCGACCGAACTACGAGCAGTACTTC.

The chain has TRBV4-1 and TRBJ2-7; D perhaps matches TRBD2 (6 bases). Germline V gene data show CDR1 as MGHRA and CDR2 as YSYEKL. This CDR3 has 14 residues. With 0 bases removed from V and 6 bases from J, the gap between germline ends came to 12 bases. CDR3 in amino acids: CASSQEEGLLEQYF. The CDR3 DNA is TGCGCCAGCAGCCAAGAGGAGGGACTCCTCGAGCAGTACTTC.

The CDR3 region has the DNA TGTGCCAGTAGGACAGGGGACACCTCCTACAATGAGCAGTTCTTC. Translated, it gives CASRTGDTSYNEQFF. The chain couples TRBV19 to TRBJ2-1, with 8 bases matching TRBD1. CDR1 is LNHDA, CDR2 SQIVND, per germline (reference sequence). The CDR3 has 15 amino acids. With V trimmed by 6 bases and J by 0 bases, 4 bases remained unmatched. The full variable domain, rest sourced from reference TRBV19 and TRBJ2-1, is DGGITQSPKYLFRKEGQNVTLSCEQNLNHDAMYWYRQDPGQGLRLIYYSQIVNDFQKGDIAEGYSVSREKKESFPLTVTSAQKNPTAFYLCASRTGDTSYNEQFFGPGTRLTVL.

The chain couples TRBV7-8 to TRBJ2-7, with D perhaps matching TRBD1 (5 bases). The length of the CDR3 is 15 residues. Trimming pared 3 bases from V and 1 base from J, leaving 13 bases between. Germline V gene sequence: CDR1 SGHVS, CDR2 FQNEAQ. The CDR3 sequence is CASSFASGLSYEQYF. The CDR3 DNA follows: TGTGCCAGCAGCTTTGCGTCAGGGTTATCCTACGAGCAGTACTTC.